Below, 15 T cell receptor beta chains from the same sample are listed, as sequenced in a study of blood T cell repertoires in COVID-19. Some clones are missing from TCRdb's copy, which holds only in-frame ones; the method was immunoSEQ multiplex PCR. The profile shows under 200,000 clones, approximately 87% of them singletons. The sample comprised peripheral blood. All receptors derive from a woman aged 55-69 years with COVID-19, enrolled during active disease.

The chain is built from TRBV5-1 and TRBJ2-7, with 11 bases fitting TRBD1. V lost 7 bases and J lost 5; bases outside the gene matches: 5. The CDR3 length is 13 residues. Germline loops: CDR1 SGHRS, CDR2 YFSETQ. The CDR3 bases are TGCGCCAGCGGGGACAGGGGGACCCACGAGCAGTACTTC. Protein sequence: CASGDRGTHEQYF.

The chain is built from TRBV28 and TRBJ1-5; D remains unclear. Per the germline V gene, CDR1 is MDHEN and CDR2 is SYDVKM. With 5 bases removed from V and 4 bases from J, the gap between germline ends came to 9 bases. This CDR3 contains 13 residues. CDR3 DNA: TGTGCCAGCAGTGACATCCTGAATCAGCCCCAGCATTTT. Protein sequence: CASSDILNQPQHF.

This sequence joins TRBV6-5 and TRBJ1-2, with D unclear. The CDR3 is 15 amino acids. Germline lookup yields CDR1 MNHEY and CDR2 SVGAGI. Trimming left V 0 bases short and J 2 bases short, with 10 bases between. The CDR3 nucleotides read TGTGCCAGCAGTTACTCGAGGTCAGAGAACTATGGCTACACCTTC. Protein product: CASSYSRSENYGYTF.

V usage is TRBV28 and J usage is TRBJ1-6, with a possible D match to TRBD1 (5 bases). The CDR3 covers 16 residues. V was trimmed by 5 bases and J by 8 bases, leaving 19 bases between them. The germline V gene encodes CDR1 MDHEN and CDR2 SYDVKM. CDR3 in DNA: TGTGCCAGCAGTCCCCAAAGCGGGGGAGGTGATTCACCCCTCCACTTT. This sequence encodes CASSPQSGGGDSPLHF.

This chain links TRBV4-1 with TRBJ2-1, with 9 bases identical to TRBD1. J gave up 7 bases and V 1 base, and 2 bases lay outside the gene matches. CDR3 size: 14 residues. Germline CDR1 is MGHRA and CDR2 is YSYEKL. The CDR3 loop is CASSQGQGVNEQFF. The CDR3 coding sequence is TGCGCCAGCAGCCAAGGACAGGGGGTTAATGAGCAGTTCTTC.

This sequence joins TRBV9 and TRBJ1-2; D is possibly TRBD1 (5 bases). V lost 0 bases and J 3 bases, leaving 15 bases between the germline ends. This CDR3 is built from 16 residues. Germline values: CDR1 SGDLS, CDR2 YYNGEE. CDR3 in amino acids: CASSVAFGHADYGYTF. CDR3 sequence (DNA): TGTGCCAGCAGCGTAGCTTTCGGACACGCTGACTATGGCTACACCTTC. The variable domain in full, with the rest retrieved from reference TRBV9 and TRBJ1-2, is DSGVTQTPKHLITATGQRVTLRCSPRSGDLSVYWYQQSLDQGLQFLIQYYNGEERAKGNILERFSAQQFPDLHSELNLSSLELGDSALYFCASSVAFGHADYGYTFGSGTRLTVV.

In nucleotides, the CDR3 is TGTGCCAGCAGTTACTTTGGGACAGGCGTGTTGAGTGGGGCCAACGTCCTGACTTTC. This codes for CASSYFGTGVLSGANVLTF. V gene TRBV6-2 or TRBV6-3 combines with J gene TRBJ2-6, with 8 nucleotides matching TRBD1. J was trimmed by 3 bases and V by 1 base; bases with no gene match: 11. The CDR3 is 19 residues long. In germline, CDR1 is MNHEY, CDR2 SVGEGT.

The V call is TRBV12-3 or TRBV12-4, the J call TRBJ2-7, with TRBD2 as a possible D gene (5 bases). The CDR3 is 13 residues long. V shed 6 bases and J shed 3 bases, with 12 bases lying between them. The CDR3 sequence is CASRGTRSYEQYF. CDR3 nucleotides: TGTGCCAGCAGGGGTACTAGGAGCTACGAGCAGTACTTC.

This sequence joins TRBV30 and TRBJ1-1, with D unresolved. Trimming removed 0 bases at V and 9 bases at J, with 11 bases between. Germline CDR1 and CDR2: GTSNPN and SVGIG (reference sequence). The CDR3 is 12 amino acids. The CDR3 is CAWSVGGQKAFF. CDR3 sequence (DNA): TGTGCCTGGAGTGTTGGAGGGCAGAAAGCTTTCTTT.

The CDR3 is CASIHLGTGGYEQYF. For the CDR3, the DNA is TGTGCCAGCATCCATCTTGGGACAGGGGGCTACGAGCAGTACTTC. V and J are TRBV7-9 and TRBJ2-7, with TRBD1 matching over 11 bases. This CDR3 contains 15 residues. Germline loops: CDR1 SEHNR, CDR2 FQNEAQ (reference sequence). The V segment lost 7 bases and the J segment 3 bases; nucleotides outside the gene matches: 8.

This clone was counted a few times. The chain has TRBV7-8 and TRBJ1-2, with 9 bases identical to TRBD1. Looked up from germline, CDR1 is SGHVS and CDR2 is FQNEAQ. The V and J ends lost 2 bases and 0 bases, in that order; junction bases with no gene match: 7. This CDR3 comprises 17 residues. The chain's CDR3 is CASSLTIRQGANYGYTF. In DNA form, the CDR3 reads TGTGCCAGCAGCTTAACCATTCGACAGGGGGCTAACTATGGCTACACCTTC.

The CDR3 is CASSRTGELFF. The DNA of the CDR3 is TGTGCCAGCAGCCGTACCGGGGAGCTGTTTTTT. The chain joins TRBV7-2 to TRBJ2-2; no clear D. V lost 5 bases, J lost 5 bases, and 3 bases lay in between. In germline, CDR1 is SGHTA, CDR2 FQGNSA. The CDR3 contains 11 residues.

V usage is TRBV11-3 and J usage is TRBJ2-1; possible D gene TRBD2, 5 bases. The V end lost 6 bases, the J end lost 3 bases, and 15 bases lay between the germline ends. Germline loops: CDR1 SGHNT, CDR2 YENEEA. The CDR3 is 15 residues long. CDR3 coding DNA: TGTGCCAGCAGGTCCGGGGTAATCGGCTACAATGAGCAGTTCTTC. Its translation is CASRSGVIGYNEQFF. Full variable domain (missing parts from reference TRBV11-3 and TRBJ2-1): EAGVVQSPRYKIIEKKQPVAFWCNPISGHNTLYWYLQNLGQGPELLIRYENEEAVDDSQLPKDRFSAERLKGVDSTLKIQPAELGDSAVYLCASRSGVIGYNEQFFGPGTRLTVL.

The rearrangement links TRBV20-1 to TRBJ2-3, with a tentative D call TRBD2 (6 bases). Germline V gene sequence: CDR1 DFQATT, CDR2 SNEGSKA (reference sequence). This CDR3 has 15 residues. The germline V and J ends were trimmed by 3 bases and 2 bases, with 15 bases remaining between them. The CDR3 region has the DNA TGCAGTGCTAGTCCTAGCGTAATCATCACAGATACGCAGTATTTT. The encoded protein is CSASPSVIITDTQYF.

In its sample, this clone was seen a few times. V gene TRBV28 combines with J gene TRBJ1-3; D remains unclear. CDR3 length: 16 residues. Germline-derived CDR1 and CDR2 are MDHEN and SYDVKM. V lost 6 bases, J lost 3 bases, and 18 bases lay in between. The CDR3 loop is CASSLPGRRVGNTIYF. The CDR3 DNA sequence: TGTGCCAGCAGCCTACCTGGCAGGAGGGTTGGAAACACCATATATTTT.